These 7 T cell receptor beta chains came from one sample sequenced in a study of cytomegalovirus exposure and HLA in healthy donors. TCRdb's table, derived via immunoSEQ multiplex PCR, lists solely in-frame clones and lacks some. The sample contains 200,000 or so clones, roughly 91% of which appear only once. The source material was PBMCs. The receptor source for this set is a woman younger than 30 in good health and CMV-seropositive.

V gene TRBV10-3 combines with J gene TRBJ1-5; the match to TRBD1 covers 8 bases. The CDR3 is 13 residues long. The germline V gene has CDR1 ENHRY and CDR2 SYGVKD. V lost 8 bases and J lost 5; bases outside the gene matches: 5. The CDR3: CAIQQGDYQPQHF. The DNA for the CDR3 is TGTGCCATCCAACAGGGGGATTATCAGCCCCAGCATTTT.

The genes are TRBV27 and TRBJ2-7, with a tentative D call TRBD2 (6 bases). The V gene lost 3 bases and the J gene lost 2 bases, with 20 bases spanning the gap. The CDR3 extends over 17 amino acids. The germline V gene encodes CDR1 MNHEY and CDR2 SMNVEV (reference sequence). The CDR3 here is CASSLTSGRRKTYEQYF. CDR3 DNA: TGTGCCAGCAGTTTGACCAGCGGGCGCCGGAAAACCTACGAGCAGTACTTC.

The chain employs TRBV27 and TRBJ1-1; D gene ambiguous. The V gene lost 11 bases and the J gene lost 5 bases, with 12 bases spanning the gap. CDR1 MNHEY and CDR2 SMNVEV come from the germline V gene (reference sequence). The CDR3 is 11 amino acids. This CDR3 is CARRAGTEAFF. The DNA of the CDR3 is TGTGCCCGGAGGGCGGGAACTGAAGCTTTCTTT.

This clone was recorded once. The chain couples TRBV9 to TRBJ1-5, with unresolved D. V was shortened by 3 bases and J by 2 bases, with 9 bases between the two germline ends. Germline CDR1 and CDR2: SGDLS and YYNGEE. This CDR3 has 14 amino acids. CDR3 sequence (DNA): TGTGCCAGCAGCGCCGGCGGCGGCAATCAGCCCCAGCATTTT. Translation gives CASSAGGGNQPQHF. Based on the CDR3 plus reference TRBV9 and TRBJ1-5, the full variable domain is DSGVTQTPKHLITATGQRVTLRCSPRSGDLSVYWYQQSLDQGLQFLIQYYNGEERAKGNILERFSAQQFPDLHSELNLSSLELGDSALYFCASSAGGGNQPQHFGDGTRLSIL.

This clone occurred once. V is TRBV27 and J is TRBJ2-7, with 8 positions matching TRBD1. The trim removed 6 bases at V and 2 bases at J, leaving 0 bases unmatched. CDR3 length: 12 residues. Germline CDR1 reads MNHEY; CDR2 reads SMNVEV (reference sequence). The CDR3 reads CASRTGAYEQYF. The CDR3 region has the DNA TGTGCCAGCAGGACAGGGGCCTACGAGCAGTACTTC.

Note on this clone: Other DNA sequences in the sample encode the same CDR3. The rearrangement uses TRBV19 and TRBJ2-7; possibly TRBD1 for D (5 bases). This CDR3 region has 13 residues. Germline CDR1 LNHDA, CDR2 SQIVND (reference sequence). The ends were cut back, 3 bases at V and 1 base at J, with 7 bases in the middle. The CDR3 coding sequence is TGTGCCAGTAGTATCCAGGGTTCCTACGAGCAGTACTTC. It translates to CASSIQGSYEQYF.

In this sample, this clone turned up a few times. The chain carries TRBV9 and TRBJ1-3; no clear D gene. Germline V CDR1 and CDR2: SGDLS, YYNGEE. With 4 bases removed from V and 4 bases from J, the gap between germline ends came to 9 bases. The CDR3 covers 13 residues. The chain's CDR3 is CASSTVSGNTIYF. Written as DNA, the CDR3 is TGTGCCAGCAGCACGGTTTCGGGAAACACCATATATTTT.